The 11 T cell receptor beta chains presented below share a single source sample, sequenced in a study of blood T cell repertoires in COVID-19. Assay used: immunoSEQ multiplex PCR; TCRdb lists only in-frame clones, some missing. The sample lists some 150,000 clones, about nine tenths occurring once. The sample taken for sequencing was peripheral blood. The receptors here all came from a middle-aged man with active COVID-19.

DNA of the CDR3: TGTGCCACCAGTGATGCCCGGGGGGGCCCCACCGGGGAGCTGTTTTTT. Its translation: CATSDARGGPTGELFF. The chain carries TRBV24-1 and TRBJ2-2; 8 nucleotides line up with TRBD2. The ends lost 3 bases at V and 4 bases at J; junction bases unmatched: 6. Germline V gene sequence: CDR1 KGHDR, CDR2 SFDVKD. The CDR3 runs to 16 residues.

The chain uses TRBV28 and TRBJ1-2; tentatively, D is TRBD1 (6 bases). This CDR3 is 12 amino acids long. Germline loops: CDR1 MDHEN, CDR2 SYDVKM. V lost 1 base, J lost 8 bases, and 8 bases lay in between. The CDR3 DNA sequence: TGTGCCAGCAGTTTATTCAGGGGAGGCTACACCTTC. It yields the protein CASSLFRGGYTF.

The chain is built from TRBV7-8 and TRBJ2-7; 12 nucleotides align to TRBD2. J lost 2 bases, V lost 5 bases, and 10 bases had no gene match. Germline lookup yields CDR1 SGHVS and CDR2 FQNEAQ. The length of the CDR3 is 17 residues. The CDR3 loop is CASSPLGLAGLTYEQYF. The CDR3 DNA is TGTGCCAGCAGCCCCCTCGGACTAGCGGGGCTAACCTACGAGCAGTACTTC.

This chain uses TRBV5-6 with TRBJ1-5; D perhaps matches TRBD1 (6 bases). Trimming removed 3 bases at V and 5 bases at J, with 15 bases between. Per the germline V gene, CDR1 is SGHDT and CDR2 is YYEEEE. This CDR3 contains 15 residues. The CDR3 bases are TGTGCCAGCAGCTGGGGGGGGCGATCACATCAGCCCCAGCATTTT. Its protein product is CASSWGGRSHQPQHF.

The chain couples TRBV11-1 to TRBJ2-5; TRBD2 aligns across 8 bases. Germline CDR1 SGHAT, CDR2 FQDESV (reference sequence). The J segment lost 2 bases and the V segment lost 4 bases, leaving 9 bases of the junction unmatched. The CDR3 runs 16 residues. As DNA, the CDR3 is TGTGCCAGCAGCTACCGGCTAGCGGGTGATCAAGAGACCCAGTACTTC. Protein product: CASSYRLAGDQETQYF.

This clone was recorded once. The chain recombines TRBV5-1 with TRBJ2-7; tentatively, D is TRBD1 (6 bases). Per germline, CDR1 SGHRS and CDR2 YFSETQ. The V and J ends lost 2 bases and 0 bases respectively, with 15 bases between them. This CDR3 region has 16 residues. CDR3 in amino acids: CASSLEWTAYSYEQYF. CDR3 nucleotides: TGCGCCAGCAGCTTAGAGTGGACAGCTTACTCCTACGAGCAGTACTTC.

The sample holds one count of this clone. The V and J genes are TRBV7-9 and TRBJ2-2, with TRBD2 matching over 12 bases. The CDR3 totals 16 residues. Germline CDR1 reads SEHNR; CDR2 reads FQNEAQ (reference sequence). V dropped 5 bases and J dropped 7; count of bases not matched to a gene: 8. CDR3 sequence: CASSVASGGAIGELFF. The CDR3, as DNA: TGTGCCAGCAGCGTTGCTAGCGGGGGGGCGATCGGGGAGCTGTTTTTT.

The rearrangement links TRBV6-5 to TRBJ2-2; a possible D gene is TRBD1 (5 bases). This CDR3 contains 13 residues. Germline V gene data show CDR1 as MNHEY and CDR2 as SVGAGI. V shed 7 bases and J shed 6 bases, with 12 bases lying between them. The CDR3 is CASTGRAAGELFF. In DNA form, the CDR3 reads TGTGCCAGCACCGGCAGGGCAGCCGGGGAGCTGTTTTTT.

Concerning this clone itself: This specimen includes other DNA sequences encoding the same CDR3. The chain is built from TRBV2 and TRBJ2-5; weak D call: TRBD1 (6 bases). Trimming left V 3 bases short and J 4 bases short, with 6 bases between. Germline CDR1 and CDR2: SNHLY and FYNNEI. The CDR3 length is 12 residues. CDR3 region: CASSDRGETQYF. The CDR3, as DNA: TGTGCCAGCAGTGACAGGGGAGAGACCCAGTACTTC.

The J gene is TRBJ1-1, the V gene TRBV6-4; 7 nucleotides match TRBD1. This CDR3 is 17 amino acids long. CDR1 is MRHNA, CDR2 SNTAGT, per germline. With 11 bases clipped from V and 2 bases from J, the junction kept 20 bases outside the gene matches. The CDR3 nucleotides are TGTGCCCCCAATAGAGATACAGGGGCGGTGGAAAACACTGAAGCTTTCTTT. This gives the protein CAPNRDTGAVENTEAFF.

The rearrangement joins TRBV7-3 to TRBJ2-7; D call uncertain. The germline CDR1 and CDR2 sequences are SGHTA and FQGTGA. This CDR3 has 13 amino acids. Trimming stripped 6 bases from V and 6 bases from J, with 15 bases between. The CDR3 DNA follows: TGTGCCAGCAGTAAAGACTTCGCGTTCGAGCAGTACTTC. Translation: CASSKDFAFEQYF.